One and the same sample provided the 11 T cell receptor beta chains below, sequenced in a study of shared clonotypes between healthy human individuals. The data were produced by immunoSEQ multiplex PCR, yet TCRdb's version contains in-frame clones alone and is incomplete. The top ten clones hold more than 1.5% of a sample with about 2.1 million clones, 85% to 95% of them seen once. Terminally differentiated effector memory CD45RA+ cells were left out of the naive CD8 fraction, which was CD45RO-negative and positively selected for CCR7. The specimen was naive CD8+ T cells from PBMCs. The receptors were sampled from a man between 18 and 35 years old in good health. Some clones in this sample may be carry-over from other donors' samples.

Of note for this clone: Within the sample, other DNA sequences also encode this same CDR3. The chain is built from TRBV7-9 and TRBJ2-7; TRBD2 aligns across 12 bases. Losses at the gene ends were 5 bases for V and 4 bases for J; bases not matched to a gene: 6. Germline V gene lookup returns CDR1 SEHNR and CDR2 FQNEAQ (reference sequence). The CDR3 has 15 amino acids. CDR3 nucleotide sequence: TGTGCCAGCAGCCCCAGGACTAGCGGGATTTACGAGCAGTACTTC. Amino acids: CASSPRTSGIYEQYF.

The chain recombines TRBV9 with TRBJ2-2; D remains ambiguous. V was clipped by 4 bases and J by 0 bases, with 13 bases between them. Germline-derived CDR1 and CDR2 are SGDLS and YYNGEE. The CDR3 length is 16 residues. The CDR3 protein is CASSPGWATNTGELFF. The CDR3, as DNA: TGTGCCAGCAGCCCCGGTTGGGCGACGAACACCGGGGAGCTGTTTTTT.

The V and J genes are TRBV6-5 and TRBJ1-2, with TRBD1 as a possible D gene (6 bases). This CDR3 region has 15 residues. Deletions cut 5 bases from V and 4 bases from J, with 17 bases between. CDR1 and CDR2 from the germline V gene are MNHEY and SVGAGI. The CDR3, as DNA: TGTGCCAGCAGTCTCACGTCGGGGGCGATCTATGGCTACACCTTC. Protein sequence: CASSLTSGAIYGYTF.

The chain employs TRBV2 and TRBJ2-3; D is possibly TRBD2 (5 bases). Per the germline V gene, CDR1 is SNHLY and CDR2 is FYNNEI. V lost 7 bases, J lost 0 bases, and 14 bases lay in between. The CDR3 has 15 amino acids. Written as DNA, the CDR3 is TGTGCCAGCAAGCGGCGGGCAGCTAGCACAGATACGCAGTATTTT. It encodes CASKRRAASTDTQYF.

The chain combines TRBV7-9 with TRBJ1-1; no clear D gene. Germline V gene sequence: CDR1 SEHNR, CDR2 FQNEAQ (reference sequence). Trimming cost V 4 bases and J 0 bases, with 12 bases left between them. The CDR3 consists of 15 residues. CDR3 in amino acids: CASSSRASMNTEAFF. In DNA, the CDR3 is TGTGCCAGCAGCTCAAGAGCATCTATGAACACTGAAGCTTTCTTT.

The J gene is TRBJ1-5, the V gene TRBV19; the D is unclear. The CDR3 spans 15 residues. Germline V gene data show CDR1 as LNHDA and CDR2 as SQIVND (reference sequence). V lost 3 bases and J lost 5, with 14 bases in between. CDR3 in amino acids: CASSMMRDTYQPQHF. The DNA of the CDR3 is TGTGCCAGTAGTATGATGAGAGACACTTATCAGCCCCAGCATTTT.

The V call is TRBV14, the J call TRBJ2-7, with 8 bases matching TRBD2. Germline V gives CDR1 SGHDN, CDR2 FVKESK. V lost 4 bases, J lost 2 bases, and 4 bases stayed unmatched. The CDR3 contains 14 residues. The CDR3 DNA is TGTGCCAGCAGCCCCGTAGCGGGGACCTACGAGCAGTACTTC. It yields the protein CASSPVAGTYEQYF.

As regards this clone: Distinct nucleotide sequences in the sample also encode this CDR3. This chain joins TRBV7-9 and TRBJ2-7; D is ambiguous. Germline CDR1 is SEHNR and CDR2 is FQNEAQ (reference sequence). This CDR3 comprises 12 residues. V lost 1 base and J lost 3, with 4 bases in between. The CDR3, as DNA: TGTGCCAGCAGCTTAGGGGACTACGAGCAGTACTTC. Protein product: CASSLGDYEQYF.

This sequence joins TRBV5-6 and TRBJ2-6; 8 bases are shared with TRBD2. The CDR3 length is 18 residues. With 4 bases clipped from V and 0 bases from J, the junction kept 9 bases outside the gene matches. Germline V CDR1 and CDR2: SGHDT, YYEEEE. As DNA, the CDR3 is TGTGCCAGCAGCCCCTCGGGAGGGGCGGTCTCTGGGGCCAACGTCCTGACTTTC. Residues: CASSPSGGAVSGANVLTF.

V gene TRBV9 combines with J gene TRBJ2-1; D call uncertain. The V gene's germline CDR1 is SGDLS and CDR2 YYNGEE. The CDR3 runs 15 residues. V was pared by 3 bases and J by 0 bases, with 10 bases between. CDR3 nucleotides: TGTGCCAGCAGCGGTACCGTAAGCTCCTACAATGAGCAGTTCTTC. As protein: CASSGTVSSYNEQFF.

The chain joins TRBV27 to TRBJ1-5, with D possibly matching TRBD1 (5 bases). CDR3 length: 15 residues. The V end lost 5 bases, the J end lost 10 bases, and 21 bases lay between the germline ends. Germline CDR1 MNHEY, CDR2 SMNVEV (reference sequence). The CDR3 loop is CASSLSMGLSRPQHF. The CDR3 nucleotides read TGTGCCAGCAGTCTCTCTATGGGGCTCTCTAGACCCCAGCATTTT.